One and the same sample provided the 17 T cell receptor beta chains below, sequenced in a study of cytomegalovirus exposure and HLA in healthy donors. A multiplex PCR was run with 60 Vbeta primers and 13 Jbeta primers. Only in-frame clones appear in the TCRdb table, and some are missing; sequencing was by immunoSEQ multiplex PCR. The table records 110,000 to 150,000 clones, 80% of them present only once. Sequencing input: PBMCs. The receptors were gathered from a male donor in good health and CMV-seronegative.

This chain joins TRBV28 and TRBJ2-5; 9 positions agree with TRBD1. The V gene's germline CDR1 is MDHEN and CDR2 SYDVKM. Trimming removed 2 bases from V and 3 bases from J; junction bases left unmatched: 4. CDR3 length: 15 residues. CDR3 DNA: TGTGCCAGCAGTTTAGGGGGACAGGGAAAAGAGACCCAGTACTTC. Protein sequence: CASSLGGQGKETQYF.

This chain connects TRBV15 to TRBJ2-1; TRBD1 aligns across 10 bases. Germline V gene data show CDR1 as LNHNV and CDR2 as YYDKDF (reference sequence). V lost 3 bases, J lost 8 bases, and 1 base stayed unmatched. The CDR3 runs to 13 residues. The CDR3 DNA reads TGTGCCACCAGCAGGGACAGGGGGGATGAGCAGTTCTTC. Translating it yields CATSRDRGDEQFF.

The V gene is TRBV27, the J gene TRBJ1-4, with D possibly TRBD1 on 5 matching bases. The CDR3 sequence is 17 residues long. The V end was cut by 3 bases, the J end by 3 bases, with 17 bases between. The V gene's germline CDR1 is MNHEY and CDR2 SMNVEV (reference sequence). CDR3 DNA: TGTGCCAGCAGTTTTACCTCGTCGCGGGGGGCTAATGAAAAACTGTTTTTT. Its translation is CASSFTSSRGANEKLFF. The whole variable domain, filled in from reference TRBV27 and TRBJ1-4, reads EAQVTQNPRYLITVTGKKLTVTCSQNMNHEYMSWYRQDPGLGLRQIYYSMNVEVTDKGDVPEGYKVSRKEKRNFPLILESPSPNQTSLYFCASSFTSSRGANEKLFFGSGTQLSVL.

For the CDR3, the DNA is TGCAGTGCTGGATTGAGGTCACGCGCTTTCTTT. It translates to CSAGLRSRAFF. The chain employs TRBV20-1 and TRBJ1-1; D unresolved. Trimming shortened V by 5 bases and J by 11 bases, and 15 bases separated the two germline ends. The CDR3 covers 11 residues. Germline V gives CDR1 DFQATT, CDR2 SNEGSKA (reference sequence).

The chain has TRBV5-6 and TRBJ2-1; TRBD1 matches 9 bases. Germline-derived CDR1 and CDR2 are SGHDT and YYEEEE. The CDR3 runs 17 residues. J lost 5 bases, V lost 1 base, and 10 bases had no gene match. CDR3 sequence: CASSLFRGTGTHNEQFF. Here the CDR3 DNA reads TGTGCCAGCAGCTTGTTTAGGGGGACAGGGACCCACAATGAGCAGTTCTTC.

The V and J genes are TRBV5-4 and TRBJ1-1; D remains ambiguous. This CDR3 has 12 amino acids. V shed 7 bases and J shed 6 bases, with 13 bases lying between them. Germline-derived CDR1 and CDR2 are SGHNT and YYREEE (reference sequence). The CDR3 here is CASVFPPAEAFF. DNA for the CDR3: TGTGCCAGCGTATTCCCTCCTGCTGAAGCTTTCTTT.

This clone has a single count. The V call is TRBV7-9, the J call TRBJ1-2; D gene unclear. Per germline, CDR1 SEHNR and CDR2 FQNEAQ (reference sequence). There are 12 residues in the CDR3. Trimming removed 1 base from V and 4 bases from J, with 4 bases in between. CDR3 loop: CASSLGLYGYTF. The CDR3 DNA sequence: TGTGCCAGCAGCTTAGGGCTCTATGGCTACACCTTC.

V gene TRBV19 combines with J gene TRBJ2-5; 10 nucleotides line up with TRBD1. The junction had 8 bases not matched to a gene; V was cut back by 5 bases and J by 5 bases. There are 15 residues in the CDR3. CDR1 LNHDA and CDR2 SQIVND come from the germline V gene (reference sequence). In DNA, the CDR3 is TGTGCCAGTAGTCAAAAGACAGGGGGCGGGGAGACCCAGTACTTC. Amino acid sequence: CASSQKTGGGETQYF.

Written as DNA, the CDR3 is TGTGCCAGCAGCGAACGCTTTAGCGGGGAGGAGACCCAGTACTTC. This codes for CASSERFSGEETQYF. The genes are TRBV9 and TRBJ2-5; 8 bases are shared with TRBD2. The CDR3 is 15 residues long. V shed 3 bases and J 5 bases; nucleotides not matched to a gene: 9. CDR1 is SGDLS and CDR2 is YYNGEE in the germline V gene.

The V call is TRBV28, the J call TRBJ1-5; TRBD1 might be the D (5 bases). This CDR3 is 15 amino acids long. Trimming cost V 3 bases and J 3 bases, with 12 bases left between them. From germline, CDR1 is MDHEN and CDR2 SYDVKM. The CDR3 region is CASSFGQGLNQPQHF. As DNA, the CDR3 is TGTGCCAGCAGTTTCGGTCAGGGCCTCAATCAGCCCCAGCATTTT.

The chain employs TRBV29-1 and TRBJ1-3; no firm D call. Trimming cost V 4 bases and J 2 bases, with 12 bases left between them. The CDR3 loop spans 14 amino acids. From germline, CDR1 is SQVTM and CDR2 ANQGSEA. The CDR3 coding sequence is TGCAGCGTTGTGACCGCGGAAGCTGGAAACACCATATATTTT. This codes for CSVVTAEAGNTIYF.

CDR3 bases: TGCGCCACCGGGACAAGCTCTTTCACAGATACGCAGTATTTT. This encodes CATGTSSFTDTQYF. The chain couples TRBV5-1 to TRBJ2-3; a possible D gene is TRBD1 (6 bases). V was trimmed by 9 bases and J by 2 bases, leaving 16 bases between them. This CDR3 region has 14 residues. Germline values: CDR1 SGHRS, CDR2 YFSETQ.

The chain carries TRBV6-5 and TRBJ1-5; 9 bases map to TRBD1. The CDR3 consists of 15 residues. V dropped 5 bases and J dropped 7; count of bases not matched to a gene: 9. In germline, CDR1 is MNHEY, CDR2 SVGAGI. CDR3 loop: CASSPRQGGWQPQHF. The CDR3 DNA follows: TGTGCCAGCAGTCCCCGACAGGGGGGCTGGCAGCCCCAGCATTTT.

The V call is TRBV5-1, the J call TRBJ2-7; a possible D gene is TRBD2 (5 bases). Germline assignment: CDR1 SGHRS and CDR2 YFSETQ. The V gene lost 1 base and the J gene lost 5 bases, with 13 bases spanning the gap. CDR3 length: 14 residues. In nucleotides, the CDR3 is TGCGCCAGCAGCTTGAAACGGGGAAGGGACGAGCAGTACTTC. It is translated as CASSLKRGRDEQYF. Drawing the rest from reference TRBV5-1 and TRBJ2-7, the complete variable domain is KAGVTQTPRYLIKTRGQQVTLSCSPISGHRSVSWYQQTPGQGLQFLFEYFSETQRNKGNFPGRFSGRQFSNSRSEMNVSTLELGDSALYLCASSLKRGRDEQYFGPGTRLTVT.

This chain uses TRBV19 with TRBJ1-4, with a tentative D call TRBD1 (6 bases). This CDR3 is 15 amino acids long. V dropped 6 bases and J dropped 0 bases, with 11 bases sitting between them. CDR1 and CDR2 (germline): LNHDA, SQIVND (reference sequence). CDR3 sequence reads: CASRTQGTTNEKLFF. Here the CDR3 DNA reads TGTGCCAGTAGGACCCAGGGGACAACTAATGAAAAACTGTTTTTT.

The chain combines TRBV7-2 with TRBJ2-5, with a possible D match to TRBD2 (5 bases). The CDR3 sequence is 15 residues long. Trimming left V 4 bases short and J 1 base short, with 13 bases between. CDR1 and CDR2 from the germline V gene are SGHTA and FQGNSA. As DNA, the CDR3 is TGTGCCAGCAGCTCTATGGGGAGCGGCCAAGAGACCCAGTACTTC. Translated, it gives CASSSMGSGQETQYF.

The chain recombines TRBV4-3 with TRBJ1-2; D possibly corresponds to TRBD1 (5 bases). Germline V gene sequence: CDR1 LGHNA, CDR2 YSLEER. This CDR3 has 14 residues. Trimming stripped 3 bases from V and 4 bases from J, with 12 bases between. The CDR3 sequence is CASSQTTDGYGYTF. For the CDR3, the DNA is TGCGCCAGCAGCCAGACGACAGACGGCTATGGCTACACCTTC.